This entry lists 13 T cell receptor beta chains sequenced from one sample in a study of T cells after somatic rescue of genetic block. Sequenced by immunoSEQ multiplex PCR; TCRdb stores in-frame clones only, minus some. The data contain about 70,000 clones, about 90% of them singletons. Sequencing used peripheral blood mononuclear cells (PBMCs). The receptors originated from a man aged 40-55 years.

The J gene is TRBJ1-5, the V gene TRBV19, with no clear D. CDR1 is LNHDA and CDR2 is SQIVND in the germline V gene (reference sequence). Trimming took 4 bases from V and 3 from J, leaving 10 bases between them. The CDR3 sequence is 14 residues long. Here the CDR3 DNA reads TGTGCCAGTAGTAAGTCCCATCTCAATCAGCCCCAGCATTTT. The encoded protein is CASSKSHLNQPQHF.

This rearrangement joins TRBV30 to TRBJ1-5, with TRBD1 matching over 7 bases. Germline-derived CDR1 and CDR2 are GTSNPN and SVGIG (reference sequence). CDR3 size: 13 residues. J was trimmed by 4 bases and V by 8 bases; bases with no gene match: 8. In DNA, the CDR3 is TGTGCCGGCTCCGGGGACAGAAATCAGCCCCAGCATTTT. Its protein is CAGSGDRNQPQHF. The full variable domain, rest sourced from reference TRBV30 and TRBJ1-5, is SQTIHQWPATLVQPVGSPLSLECTVEGTSNPNLYWYRQAAGRGLQLLFYSVGIGQISSEVPQNLSASRPQDRQFILSSKKLLLSDSGFYLCAGSGDRNQPQHFGDGTRLSIL.

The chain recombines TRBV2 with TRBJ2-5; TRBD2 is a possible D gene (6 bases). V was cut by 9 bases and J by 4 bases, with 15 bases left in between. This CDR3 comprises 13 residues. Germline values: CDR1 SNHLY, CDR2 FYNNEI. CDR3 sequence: CASDLVGGETQYF. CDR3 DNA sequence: TGTGCCAGTGACCTTGTGGGAGGAGAGACCCAGTACTTC.

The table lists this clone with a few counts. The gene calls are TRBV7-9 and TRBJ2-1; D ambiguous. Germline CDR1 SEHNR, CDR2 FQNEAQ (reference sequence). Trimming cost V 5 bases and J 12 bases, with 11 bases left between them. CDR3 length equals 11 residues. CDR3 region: CASSHGVRQFF. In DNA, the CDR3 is TGTGCCAGCAGCCATGGGGTCAGGCAGTTCTTC. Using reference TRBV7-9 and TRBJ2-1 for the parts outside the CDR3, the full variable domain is DTGVSQNPRHKITKRGQNVTFRCDPISEHNRLYWYRQTLGQGPEFLTYFQNEAQLEKSRLLSDRFSAERPKGSFSTLEIQRTEQGDSAMYLCASSHGVRQFFGPGTRLTVL.

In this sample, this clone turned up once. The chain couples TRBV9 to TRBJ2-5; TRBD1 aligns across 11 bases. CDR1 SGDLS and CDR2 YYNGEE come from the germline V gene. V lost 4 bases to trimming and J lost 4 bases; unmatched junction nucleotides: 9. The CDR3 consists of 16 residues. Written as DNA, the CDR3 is TGTGCCAGCAGCCCAACCCCGGGACAGGGGGGAGAGACCCAGTACTTC. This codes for CASSPTPGQGGETQYF.

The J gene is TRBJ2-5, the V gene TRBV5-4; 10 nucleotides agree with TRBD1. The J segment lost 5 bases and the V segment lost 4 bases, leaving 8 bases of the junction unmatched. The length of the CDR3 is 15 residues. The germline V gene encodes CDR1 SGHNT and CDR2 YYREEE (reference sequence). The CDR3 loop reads CASSPTGGAEETQYF. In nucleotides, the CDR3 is TGTGCCAGCAGCCCGACAGGGGGCGCAGAGGAGACCCAGTACTTC.

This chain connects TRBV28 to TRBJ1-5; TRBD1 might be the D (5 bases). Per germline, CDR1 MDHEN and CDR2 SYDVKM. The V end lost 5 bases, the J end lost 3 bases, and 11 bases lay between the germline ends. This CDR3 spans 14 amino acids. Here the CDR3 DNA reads TGTGCCAGCAGTCCTCAGGGAACCAATCAGCCCCAGCATTTT. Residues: CASSPQGTNQPQHF.

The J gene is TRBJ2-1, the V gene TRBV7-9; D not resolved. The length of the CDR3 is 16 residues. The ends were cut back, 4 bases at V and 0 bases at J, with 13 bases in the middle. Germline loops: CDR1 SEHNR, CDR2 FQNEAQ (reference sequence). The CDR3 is CASSSAPGPSYNEQFF. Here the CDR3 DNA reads TGTGCCAGCAGCTCAGCCCCAGGTCCCTCCTACAATGAGCAGTTCTTC.

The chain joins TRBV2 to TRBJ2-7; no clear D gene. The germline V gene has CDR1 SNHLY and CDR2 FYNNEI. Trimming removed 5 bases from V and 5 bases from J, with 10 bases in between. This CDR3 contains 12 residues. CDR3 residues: CASSLREHEQYF. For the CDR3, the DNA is TGTGCCAGCAGTCTAAGAGAGCACGAGCAGTACTTC.

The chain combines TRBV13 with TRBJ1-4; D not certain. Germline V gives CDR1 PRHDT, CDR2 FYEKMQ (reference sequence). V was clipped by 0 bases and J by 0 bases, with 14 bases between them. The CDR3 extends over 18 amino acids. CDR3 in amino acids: CASSLGVGIVATNEKLFF. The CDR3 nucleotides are TGTGCCAGCAGCTTAGGGGTCGGAATAGTTGCAACTAATGAAAAACTGTTTTTT.

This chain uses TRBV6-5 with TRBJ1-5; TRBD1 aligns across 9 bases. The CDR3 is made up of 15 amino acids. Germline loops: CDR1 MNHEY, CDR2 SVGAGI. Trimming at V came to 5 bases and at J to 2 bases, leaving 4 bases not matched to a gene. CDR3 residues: CASSHRTGGNQPQHF. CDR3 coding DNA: TGTGCCAGCAGTCACCGGACAGGGGGCAATCAGCCCCAGCATTTT.

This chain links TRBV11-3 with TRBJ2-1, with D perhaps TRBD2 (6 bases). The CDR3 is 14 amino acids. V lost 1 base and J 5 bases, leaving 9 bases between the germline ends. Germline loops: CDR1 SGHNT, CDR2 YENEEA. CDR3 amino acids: CASSLGGVNNEQFF. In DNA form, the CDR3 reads TGTGCCAGCAGCTTAGGCGGGGTTAACAATGAGCAGTTCTTC.

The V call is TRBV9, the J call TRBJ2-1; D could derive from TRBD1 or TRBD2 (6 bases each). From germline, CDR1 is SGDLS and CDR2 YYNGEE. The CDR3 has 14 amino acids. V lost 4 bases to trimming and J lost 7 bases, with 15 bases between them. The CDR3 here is CASSSPRGTNEQFF. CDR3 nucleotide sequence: TGTGCCAGCAGCTCCCCTAGGGGGACTAATGAGCAGTTCTTC.